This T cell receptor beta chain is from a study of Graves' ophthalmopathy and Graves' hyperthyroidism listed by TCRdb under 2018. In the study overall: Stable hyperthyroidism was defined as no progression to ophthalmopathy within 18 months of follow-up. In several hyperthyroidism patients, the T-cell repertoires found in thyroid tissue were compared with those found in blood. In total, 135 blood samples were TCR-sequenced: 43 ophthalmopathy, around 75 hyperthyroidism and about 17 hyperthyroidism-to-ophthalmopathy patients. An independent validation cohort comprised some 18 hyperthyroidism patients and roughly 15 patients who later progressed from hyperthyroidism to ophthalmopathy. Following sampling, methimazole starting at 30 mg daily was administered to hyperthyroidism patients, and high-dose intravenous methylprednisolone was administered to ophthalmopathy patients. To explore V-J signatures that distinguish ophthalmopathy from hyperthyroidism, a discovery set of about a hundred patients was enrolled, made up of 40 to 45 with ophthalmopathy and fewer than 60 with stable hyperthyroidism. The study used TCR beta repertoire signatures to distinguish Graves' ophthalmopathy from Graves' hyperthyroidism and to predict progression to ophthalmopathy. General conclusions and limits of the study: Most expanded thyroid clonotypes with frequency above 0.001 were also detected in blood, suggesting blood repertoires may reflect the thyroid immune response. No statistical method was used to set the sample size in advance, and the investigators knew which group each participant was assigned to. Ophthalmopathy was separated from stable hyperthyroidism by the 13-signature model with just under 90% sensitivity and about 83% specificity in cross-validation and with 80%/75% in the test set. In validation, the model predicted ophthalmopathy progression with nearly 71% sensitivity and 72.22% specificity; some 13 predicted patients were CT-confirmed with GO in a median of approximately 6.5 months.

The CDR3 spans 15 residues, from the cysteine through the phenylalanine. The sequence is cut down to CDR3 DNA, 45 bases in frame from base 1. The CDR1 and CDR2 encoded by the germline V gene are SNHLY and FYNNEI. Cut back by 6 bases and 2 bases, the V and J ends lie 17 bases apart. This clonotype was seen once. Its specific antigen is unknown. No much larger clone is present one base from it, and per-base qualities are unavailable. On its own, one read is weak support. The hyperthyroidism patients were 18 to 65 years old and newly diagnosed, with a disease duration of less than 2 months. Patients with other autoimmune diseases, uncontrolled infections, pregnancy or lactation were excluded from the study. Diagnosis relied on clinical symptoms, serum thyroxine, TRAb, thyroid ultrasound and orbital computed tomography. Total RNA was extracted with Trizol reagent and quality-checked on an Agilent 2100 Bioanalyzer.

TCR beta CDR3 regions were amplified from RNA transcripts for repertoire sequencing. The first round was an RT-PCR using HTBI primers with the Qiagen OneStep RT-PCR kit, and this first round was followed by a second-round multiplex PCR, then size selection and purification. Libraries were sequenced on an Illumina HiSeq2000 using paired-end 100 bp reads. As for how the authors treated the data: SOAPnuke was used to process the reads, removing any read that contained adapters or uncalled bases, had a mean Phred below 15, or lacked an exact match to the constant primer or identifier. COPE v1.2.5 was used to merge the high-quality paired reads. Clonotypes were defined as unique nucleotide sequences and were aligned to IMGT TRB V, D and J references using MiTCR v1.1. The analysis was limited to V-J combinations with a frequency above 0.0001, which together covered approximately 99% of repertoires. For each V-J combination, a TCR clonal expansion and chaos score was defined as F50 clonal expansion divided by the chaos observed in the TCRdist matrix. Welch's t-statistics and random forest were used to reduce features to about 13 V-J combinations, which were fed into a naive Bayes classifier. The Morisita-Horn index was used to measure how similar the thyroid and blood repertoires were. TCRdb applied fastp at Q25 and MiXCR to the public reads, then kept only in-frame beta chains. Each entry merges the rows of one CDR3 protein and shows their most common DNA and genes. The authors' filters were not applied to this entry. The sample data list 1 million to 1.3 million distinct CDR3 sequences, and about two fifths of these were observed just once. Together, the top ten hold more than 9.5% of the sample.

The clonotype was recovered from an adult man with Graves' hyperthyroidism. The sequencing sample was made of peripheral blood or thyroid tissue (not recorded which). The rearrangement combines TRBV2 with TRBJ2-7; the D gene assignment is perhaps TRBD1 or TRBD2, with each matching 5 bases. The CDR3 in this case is CASSLNKGPTYEQYF. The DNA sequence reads TGTGCCAGCAGCCTGAATAAGGGACCGACCTACGAGCAGTACTTC. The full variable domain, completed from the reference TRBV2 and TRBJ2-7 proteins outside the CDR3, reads EPEVTQTPSHQVTQMGQEVILRCVPISNHLYFYWYRQILGQKVEFLVSFYNNEISEKSEIFDDQFSVERPDGSNFTLKIRSTKLEDSAMYFCASSLNKGPTYEQYFGPGTRLTVT.